Below are 26 T cell receptor beta chains sequenced from a single sample in a study of preoperative IRX-2 immunotherapy in early breast cancer. Libraries were prepared by immunoSEQ multiplex PCR; TCRdb keeps only in-frame clonotypes and omits some of them. Found here are tens of thousands of clones, about three quarters of them singletons; the top ten hold 6% to 8.5%. The treatment denotes: preoperative locoregional IRX-2 cytokine immunotherapy. Specimen: lymph node tissue, collected after IRX-2 immunotherapy. Receptor source: a human donor with breast cancer.

V and J are TRBV6-8 and TRBJ1-2; D perhaps matches TRBD1 (5 bases). Germline CDR1 reads MNHGY; CDR2 reads SAAAGT. With 5 bases removed from V and 0 bases from J, the gap between germline ends came to 7 bases. This CDR3 comprises 13 residues. The DNA of the CDR3 is TGTGCCAGCAGTGGGACGGCTAACTATGGCTACACCTTC. This translates into CASSGTANYGYTF.

This chain links TRBV11-3 with TRBJ1-2; a weak D match, TRBD1 (6 bases). Germline V gene sequence: CDR1 SGHNT, CDR2 YENEEA. With 5 bases removed from V and 4 bases from J, the gap between germline ends came to 14 bases. CDR3 size: 14 residues. This chain's CDR3 is CASSRPTGTYGYTF. The CDR3 region has the DNA TGTGCCAGCAGCCGCCCTACAGGGACCTATGGCTACACCTTC.

This chain joins TRBV15 and TRBJ2-1; 7 nucleotides agree with TRBD2. V trimming: 0 bases; J trimming: 10 bases; junction bases outside the gene matches: 12. The germline V gene encodes CDR1 LNHNV and CDR2 YYDKDF (reference sequence). The CDR3 extends over 16 amino acids. The CDR3 DNA is TGTGCCACCAGCAGAGATTATGGCGGGAGCGCCGTGGAGCAGTTCTTC. Amino acids: CATSRDYGGSAVEQFF.

The genes are TRBV11-3 and TRBJ2-1; the match to TRBD1 covers 10 bases. V gave up 4 bases and J gave up 0 bases; unmatched junction bases: 3. In germline, CDR1 is SGHNT, CDR2 YENEEA. The CDR3 spans 16 residues. The CDR3 nucleotides are TGTGCCAGCAGCTCGGGACAGGGGAGCTCCTACAATGAGCAGTTCTTC. This sequence encodes CASSSGQGSSYNEQFF.

J is TRBJ1-5 and V is TRBV11-3; 10 nucleotides align to TRBD1. Germline V gene sequence: CDR1 SGHNT, CDR2 YENEEA. Losses at the gene ends were 5 bases for V and 5 bases for J; bases not matched to a gene: 12. The CDR3 is made up of 17 amino acids. CDR3 bases: TGTGCCAGCAGCCGAGTAACAGGGACAGGGGTCGATCAGCCCCAGCATTTT. Its protein product is CASSRVTGTGVDQPQHF. Supplemented by reference TRBV11-3 and TRBJ1-5, the full variable domain reads EAGVVQSPRYKIIEKKQPVAFWCNPISGHNTLYWYLQNLGQGPELLIRYENEEAVDDSQLPKDRFSAERLKGVDSTLKIQPAELGDSAVYLCASSRVTGTGVDQPQHFGDGTRLSIL.

This chain uses TRBV19 with TRBJ2-2, with D possibly being TRBD2 (5 bases). This CDR3 is built from 13 residues. Germline V gives CDR1 LNHDA, CDR2 SQIVND (reference sequence). V gave up 5 bases and J gave up 8 bases, with 12 bases separating them. CDR3 amino acids: CASSFSWEGELFF. The DNA of the CDR3 is TGTGCCAGTAGTTTTAGTTGGGAGGGGGAGCTGTTTTTT.

This clone was picked up one time. The chain couples TRBV9 to TRBJ2-1, with D possibly TRBD2 on 5 matching bases. Germline V lookup: CDR1 SGDLS, CDR2 YYNGEE. Trimming removed 6 bases from V and 1 base from J, with 20 bases in between. The CDR3 consists of 17 residues. CDR3 DNA sequence: TGTGCCAGCACCCGAACCACGGATAGCGAGTCCTACAATGAGCAGTTCTTC. Its translation: CASTRTTDSESYNEQFF.

V and J are TRBV19 and TRBJ2-7; 10 bases fit TRBD2. J was trimmed by 2 bases and V by 1 base; bases with no gene match: 2. The CDR3 is 15 amino acids. Germline CDR1 and CDR2: LNHDA and SQIVND (reference sequence). The CDR3 bases are TGTGCCAGTAGTATAGCAACTAGCGGGACCTACGAGCAGTACTTC. Its protein product is CASSIATSGTYEQYF.

The chain uses TRBV9 and TRBJ1-2; D gene ambiguous. CDR1 SGDLS and CDR2 YYNGEE come from the germline V gene. Trimming removed 0 bases from V and 1 base from J, with 1 base in between. The CDR3 is made up of 12 amino acids. CDR3 region: CASSVDNYGYTF. CDR3 DNA: TGTGCCAGCAGCGTAGATAACTATGGCTACACCTTC.

The chain uses TRBV11-3 and TRBJ2-2, with D possibly being TRBD1 (5 bases). Germline V gives CDR1 SGHNT, CDR2 YENEEA. Trimming removed 6 bases from V and 7 bases from J, with 15 bases in between. This CDR3 is 14 amino acids long. CDR3 bases: TGTGCCAGCAGTCGGCCAGGGATAGGCGGGGAGCTGTTTTTT. Amino acid sequence: CASSRPGIGGELFF.

CDR3 in amino acids: CASSLNGVNTGELFF. DNA of the CDR3: TGTGCCAGCAGCTTAAATGGGGTTAACACCGGGGAGCTGTTTTTT. The chain links TRBV11-3 to TRBJ2-2; unclear D gene. CDR1 and CDR2 (germline): SGHNT, YENEEA. There are 15 residues in the CDR3. The V and J ends lost 2 bases and 2 bases respectively, with 9 bases between them.

J is TRBJ1-2 and V is TRBV12-5, with 7 nucleotides matching TRBD1. The length of the CDR3 is 16 residues. Unmatched junction bases numbered 6, after V lost 1 base and J lost 1 base. The germline gives CDR1 LGHNT, CDR2 FRNRAP. CDR3 amino acids: CASGLAPDRYNYGYTF. The CDR3 bases are TGTGCTAGTGGTTTGGCCCCGGACAGGTATAACTATGGCTACACCTTC.

The chain uses TRBV11-3 and TRBJ2-5; D may be TRBD1 (6 bases). This CDR3 is 15 amino acids long. The germline V gene has CDR1 SGHNT and CDR2 YENEEA. V dropped 2 bases and J dropped 2 bases, with 12 bases sitting between them. The CDR3 sequence: CASSLIGQLQETQYF. The CDR3 nucleotides read TGTGCCAGCAGCTTAATCGGACAGCTACAAGAGACCCAGTACTTC.

This rearrangement joins TRBV6-4 to TRBJ2-7; D gene uncertain. V lost 5 bases and J 3 bases, leaving 8 bases between the germline ends. This CDR3 is 12 amino acids long. Looked up from germline, CDR1 is MRHNA and CDR2 is SNTAGT. The CDR3 bases are TGTGCCAGCAGTTACAACTACTACGAGCAGTACTTC. Protein sequence: CASSYNYYEQYF.

The CDR3 is CASRNRDSGRREQYF. CDR3 bases: TGTGCCAGCAGGAACCGGGACAGCGGGCGTCGCGAGCAGTACTTC. The V and J genes are TRBV6-8 and TRBJ2-7; maybe TRBD1 (7 bases). Looked up from germline, CDR1 is MNHGY and CDR2 is SAAAGT. There are 15 residues in the CDR3. Trimming stripped 6 bases from V and 6 bases from J, with 21 bases between.

The CDR3 loop reads CASRRSGTGGDEQFF. The CDR3 DNA sequence: TGTGCCAGCAGAAGATCCGGGACAGGGGGGGATGAGCAGTTCTTC. V and J are TRBV6-8 and TRBJ2-1, with TRBD1 matching 11 bases. This CDR3 has 15 amino acids. J was trimmed by 8 bases and V by 6 bases; bases with no gene match: 9. The V gene's germline CDR1 is MNHGY and CDR2 SAAAGT.

The gene calls are TRBV6-1 and TRBJ2-1; D ambiguous. Germline-derived CDR1 and CDR2 are MNHNS and SASEGT. V lost 0 bases and J lost 4, with 4 bases in between. The CDR3 has 13 residues. CDR3 sequence reads: CASSEAGYNEQFF. The DNA for the CDR3 is TGTGCCAGCAGTGAAGCCGGGTACAATGAGCAGTTCTTC.

The chain combines TRBV18 with TRBJ1-5; 7 bases fit TRBD1. With 3 bases clipped from V and 5 bases from J, the junction kept 10 bases outside the gene matches. Germline assignment: CDR1 KGHSH and CDR2 LQKENI. The CDR3 extends over 16 amino acids. CDR3 in amino acids: CASSPPDRVGDQPQHF. Written as DNA, the CDR3 is TGTGCCAGCTCACCCCCCGACAGGGTGGGGGATCAGCCCCAGCATTTT.

In nucleotides, the CDR3 is TGTGCCAGCAGCTTAGACAGGACGTATAGCAATCAGCCCCAGCATTTT. It encodes CASSLDRTYSNQPQHF. The V gene is TRBV11-3, the J gene TRBJ1-5; D gene unclear. V dropped 0 bases and J dropped 0 bases, with 9 bases sitting between them. In germline, CDR1 is SGHNT, CDR2 YENEEA. The CDR3 extends over 16 amino acids. Together with reference TRBV11-3 and TRBJ1-5, the CDR3 gives the full variable domain: EAGVVQSPRYKIIEKKQPVAFWCNPISGHNTLYWYLQNLGQGPELLIRYENEEAVDDSQLPKDRFSAERLKGVDSTLKIQPAELGDSAVYLCASSLDRTYSNQPQHFGDGTRLSIL.

This clone was seen more than once but under ten times. J is TRBJ2-1 and V is TRBV7-1, with 7 bases matching TRBD1. TRBV7-1 is classed as an ORF, of uncertain function. V lost 4 bases to trimming and J lost 7 bases; unmatched junction nucleotides: 7. The CDR3 is 14 amino acids. The CDR3 coding sequence is TGTGCCAGCAGCTTCACAGGGGTGGGAAATGAGCAGTTCTTC. Its protein product is CASSFTGVGNEQFF.

Comment on this clone: An end of the junction differs from the germline gene, which may be a read error. The rearrangement uses TRBV6-8 and TRBJ2-5, with a tentative D call TRBD1 (5 bases). Germline V gene data show CDR1 as MNHGY and CDR2 as SAAAGT. This CDR3 has 13 amino acids. The CDR3 DNA is TGTGCCATCAGTGGGGCTCCGTGGGAGACCCAGTACTTC. Protein product: CAISGAPWETQYF.

This sequence joins TRBV30 and TRBJ2-1; 7 positions match TRBD1. The V and J ends lost 5 bases and 8 bases, in that order; junction bases with no gene match: 9. CDR1 is GTSNPN, CDR2 SVGIG, per germline (reference sequence). This CDR3 spans 13 amino acids. CDR3 in amino acids: CAWWTGAGDEQFF. As DNA, the CDR3 is TGTGCCTGGTGGACAGGCGCCGGGGATGAGCAGTTCTTC.

The chain carries TRBV30 and TRBJ1-3; the D is unclear. The CDR3 extends over 12 amino acids. Trimming pared 4 bases from V and 6 bases from J, leaving 10 bases between. Per germline, CDR1 GTSNPN and CDR2 SVGIG (reference sequence). In DNA, the CDR3 is TGTGCCTGGATGGGCGGTGAAAACACCATATATTTT. Protein sequence: CAWMGGENTIYF.

The V call is TRBV11-3, the J call TRBJ2-3; D tentatively fits TRBD1 or TRBD2 (5 bases each). Germline V CDR1 and CDR2: SGHNT, YENEEA. The CDR3 is 14 amino acids. Trimming took 8 bases from V and 3 from J, leaving 15 bases between them. The CDR3: CASSQGRGTDTQYF. The DNA of the CDR3 is TGTGCCAGCTCTCAGGGTCGAGGGACAGATACGCAGTATTTT.

The chain has TRBV2 and TRBJ2-1; 7 bases fit TRBD2. Trimming removed 8 bases from V and 6 bases from J; junction bases left unmatched: 7. CDR3 length equals 13 residues. Looked up from germline, CDR1 is SNHLY and CDR2 is FYNNEI. CDR3 amino acids: CASQAGIPNEQFF. As DNA, the CDR3 is TGTGCCAGCCAAGCGGGGATCCCCAATGAGCAGTTCTTC. Full variable domain (outside the CDR3, taken from reference TRBV2 and TRBJ2-1): EPEVTQTPSHQVTQMGQEVILRCVPISNHLYFYWYRQILGQKVEFLVSFYNNEISEKSEIFDDQFSVERPDGSNFTLKIRSTKLEDSAMYFCASQAGIPNEQFFGPGTRLTVL.

The V gene is TRBV6-8, the J gene TRBJ2-1; 8 positions agree with TRBD2. Looked up from germline, CDR1 is MNHGY and CDR2 is SAAAGT. This CDR3 region has 14 residues. J gave up 7 bases and V 2 bases, and 4 bases lay outside the gene matches. CDR3 residues: CASSYRSGINEQFF. In DNA form, the CDR3 reads TGTGCCAGCAGTTACCGTAGCGGGATAAATGAGCAGTTCTTC.